Listed below are T cell receptor beta chains from one sample, sequenced in a study of blood T cells in healthy people across ages. Each CDR3 protein gets one entry after TCRdb re-called the 5' RACE reads with MiXCR. The sample holds over 1,200,000 distinct CDR3 sequences, roughly 60% seen once. Sequenced sample: blood. The receptor source for this set is a man younger than 35 in good health. CDR3s include the opening cysteine and the closing phenylalanine or tryptophan. The D gene is left open where the match is weak. Only part of the rows carry a size: once, few, many, or a class if the clone is expanded.

>TRBJ2-7|NA|TRBV18|NA
TGTGCCAGCTCGCCTGGGGGGAGGCACTACGAGCAGTACTTC
CASSPGGRHYEQYF
>TRBJ1-2|NA|TRBV12-3/TRBV12-4|TRBD1
TGTGCCAGCAGTCCAAGACAGGGGTCTAACTATGGCTACACCTTC
CASSPRQGSNYGYTF
>TRBJ1-1|NA|TRBV25-1|TRBD1
TGTGCCAGCAGTGAATATCGAACCGGGACAGGGGGCGCGAACACTGAAGCTTTCTTT
CASSEYRTGTGGANTEAFF
>TRBJ2-1|NA|TRBV13|NA
TGTGCCAGCAGCGTTCTTAGCGCCAATGAGCAGTTCTTC
CASSVLSANEQFF
>TRBJ2-5|NA|TRBV28|NA
TGTGCCAGCAGTCCCCTTGGGGGAGACCAAGAGACCCAGTACTTC
CASSPLGGDQETQYF
>TRBJ2-3|NA|TRBV29-1|NA
TGCAGCGTTGATGTGGGGCACACAGATACGCAGTATTTT
CSVDVGHTDTQYF
>TRBJ2-3|few|TRBV27|NA
TGTGCCAGCAAAAAAGTCGGATCTACGCAGTATTTT
CASKKVGSTQYF
>TRBJ2-1|NA|TRBV5-6|NA
TGTGCCAGCAGCCTGGGGACGGCTTGGAGATACAATGAGCAGTTCTTC
CASSLGTAWRYNEQFF
>TRBJ2-5|NA|TRBV13|NA
TGTGCCAGCAGCTTATTCATGGGCGGCCAAGAGACCCAGTACTTC
CASSLFMGGQETQYF
>TRBJ2-1|NA|TRBV5-1|NA
TGCGCCAGCAGCGGACCCCGGGACCAATACAATGAGCAGTTCTTC
CASSGPRDQYNEQFF
>TRBJ2-7|NA|TRBV27|NA
TGTGCCAGCAGTTTAAGGACTCCCGTCGACAGGCCCTACGAGCAGTACTTC
CASSLRTPVDRPYEQYF
>TRBJ2-5|NA|TRBV7-9|NA
TGTGCCAGCAGCACCAGCCGACAGGTTGAGACCCAGTACTTC
CASSTSRQVETQYF
>TRBJ1-2|NA|TRBV11-2|NA
TGTGCCAGCAGCCTACAGGAAAGGACTTACGGCTACACCTTC
CASSLQERTYGYTF
>TRBJ2-1|NA|TRBV7-2|TRBD2
TGTGCCAGCAGCTTACTAGCGGGGGTGGATGAGCAGTTCTTC
CASSLLAGVDEQFF
>TRBJ2-3|few|TRBV29-1|TRBD2
TGCAGCGACCAGCTCGGGACTAGCGGGTCAACAGATACGCAGTATTTT
CSDQLGTSGSTDTQYF
>TRBJ2-5|NA|TRBV3-1|NA
TGTGCCAGCAGCCAAGAAGTGAGGGGCCAAGAGACCCAGTACTTC
CASSQEVRGQETQYF
>TRBJ2-7|NA|TRBV28|NA
TGTGCCAGCAGTTCAGGCTCGTGGGGAAACCTCGATTACGAGCAGTACTTC
CASSSGSWGNLDYEQYF
>TRBJ2-1|NA|TRBV6-6|NA
TGTGCCAGCAGTTCGACATTTCCGGAAGTTACCTACAATGAGCAGTTTTTC
CASSSTFPEVTYNEQFF
>TRBJ2-5|few|TRBV7-9|NA
TGTGCCAGCAGCTTAGGTAGCTTGGAGCAGTACTTC
CASSLGSLEQYF
>TRBJ2-1|NA|TRBV5-1|TRBD2
TGCGCCAGCAGCTCCCTAGCGGGAGGGCGAGCTGAGCAGTTCTTC
CASSSLAGGRAEQFF
>TRBJ2-1|NA|TRBV7-7|NA
TGTGCTAGCAGCTTATTCACAGGGAACAATGAGCAGTTCTTC
CASSLFTGNNEQFF
>TRBJ2-7|NA|TRBV27|NA
TGTGCCAGCAGTTATGAGGGGGGCGTCCACGAGCAGTACTTC
CASSYEGGVHEQYF
>TRBJ1-4|few|TRBV6-2/TRBV6-3|NA
TGTGCCAGCAGACTACGGTCAGGAGGCGCAACTAATGAAAAACTGTTTTTT
CASRLRSGGATNEKLFF
>TRBJ1-1|once|TRBV5-1|NA
TGCGCCAGCAGCTTGGACGGGGTGGGTGGGACTGAAGCTTTCTTT
CASSLDGVGGTEAFF
>TRBJ2-2|NA|TRBV29-1|NA
TGCAACGTTTCTGGGGTTGACACCGGGGAGCTGTTTTTT
CNVSGVDTGELFF
>TRBJ2-7|NA|TRBV20-1|NA
TGCAGTGCTAGTGGGGCTTCTCCCTACGAGCAGTACTTC
CSASGASPYEQYF
>TRBJ1-1|few|TRBV6-2/TRBV6-3|NA
TGTGCCAGCAGTTTGGGCAACGAAGCTTTCTTT
CASSLGNEAFF
>TRBJ2-7|once|TRBV3-1|NA
TGTGCCAGCAGCCATGGCCACATTTACGAGCAGTACTTC
CASSHGHIYEQYF
>TRBJ1-5|few|TRBV20-1|NA
TGCAGTGCAACGAACAAGGGCAAACAGCCCCAGCATTTT
CSATNKGKQPQHF
>TRBJ2-3|NA|TRBV20-1|NA
TGCAGTGCGACTCCAGGGCCCCTGACAGATACGCAGTATTTT
CSATPGPLTDTQYF
>TRBJ1-1|few|TRBV10-3|NA
TGTGCCATCAGTGAGTCGAGGGTGGTCGCAACTGAAGCTTTCTTT
CAISESRVVATEAFF
>TRBJ1-2|many|TRBV20-1|TRBD1
TGCAGTGCTAGAGATCCGGACAGGTCAGGCTATGGCTACACCTTC
CSARDPDRSGYGYTF
>TRBJ1-1|NA|TRBV20-1|NA
TGCAGTGCTACCGGAACGGGGACTGAAGCTTTCTTT
CSATGTGTEAFF
>TRBJ1-4|few|TRBV29-1|NA
TGCAGCGTGGGCAGGGGAGGTGAAAAACTGTTTTTT
CSVGRGGEKLFF
>TRBJ2-3|NA|TRBV2|TRBD2
TGTGCCAGCACCCTAGCGGGAGCGATAGATACGCAGTATTTT
CASTLAGAIDTQYF
>TRBJ2-7|NA|TRBV29-1|TRBD1
TGCAGCGTTGTTTTCACGACCGGGACAGGGACCGACGAGCAGTACTTC
CSVVFTTGTGTDEQYF
>TRBJ2-5|NA|TRBV6-5|NA
TGTGCCAGCAGTCCCGGTCACGAAGAGACCCAGTACTTC
CASSPGHEETQYF
>TRBJ1-5|NA|TRBV12-3/TRBV12-4|NA
TGTGCCAGCAAACAGGGCTCCCGTCAGCCCCAGCATTTT
CASKQGSRQPQHF
>TRBJ2-1|NA|TRBV5-1|TRBD1
TGCGCCAGCAGCGGGCGACAGGGGAACAATGAGCAGTTCTTC
CASSGRQGNNEQFF
>TRBJ2-3|NA|TRBV24-1|NA
TGTGCCACCAGTGAAGACAGTACAGATACGCAGTATTTT
CATSEDSTDTQYF
>TRBJ2-7|NA|TRBV5-1|TRBD2
TGCGCCAGCAGCTTAAGTTCCGTTAGCGGGTCCTACGAGCAGTACTTC
CASSLSSVSGSYEQYF
>TRBJ2-7|NA|TRBV6-2/TRBV6-3|TRBD2
TGTGCCAGCAGTTCTCGGATAGCGGGCCCCTCCTACGAGCAGTACTTC
CASSSRIAGPSYEQYF